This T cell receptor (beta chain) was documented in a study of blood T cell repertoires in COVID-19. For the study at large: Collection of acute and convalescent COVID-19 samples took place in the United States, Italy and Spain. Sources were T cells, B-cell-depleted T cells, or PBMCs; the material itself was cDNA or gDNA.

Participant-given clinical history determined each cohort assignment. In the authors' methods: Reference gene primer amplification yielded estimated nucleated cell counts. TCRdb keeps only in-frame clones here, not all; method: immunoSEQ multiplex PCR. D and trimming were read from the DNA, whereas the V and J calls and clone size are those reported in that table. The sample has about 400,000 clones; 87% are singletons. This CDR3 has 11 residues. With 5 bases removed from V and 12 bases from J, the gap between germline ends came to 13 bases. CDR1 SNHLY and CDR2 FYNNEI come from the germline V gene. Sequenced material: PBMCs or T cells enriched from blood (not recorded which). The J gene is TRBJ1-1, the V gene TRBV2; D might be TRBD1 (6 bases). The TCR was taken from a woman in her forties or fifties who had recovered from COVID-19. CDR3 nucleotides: TGTGCCAGCAGTCTACAGGGATTAACTTTCTTT. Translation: CASSLQGLTFF.